Presented here are 5 T cell receptor beta chains from one specimen sequenced in a study of T cells after yellow fever vaccination. One entry per CDR3 protein results from TCRdb running MiXCR on the 5' RACE reads. Here the sample spans 150,000 to 200,000 distinct CDR3 sequences, roughly 11% being singletons. Specimen: CD8+ T cells sorted from PBMCs, collected 15 days after the yellow fever booster vaccination. Source of these receptors: a man younger than 30 who received the YFV17D yellow fever vaccine.

The chain recombines TRBV12-3 or TRBV12-4 with TRBJ2-3; D is unclear. The CDR3 is 13 amino acids. With 2 bases removed from V and 2 bases from J, the gap between germline ends came to 5 bases. CDR3 bases: TGTGCCAGCAGTTTATACGACACAGATACGCAGTATTTT. Residues: CASSLYDTDTQYF.

The genes are TRBV7-9 and TRBJ1-1; TRBD1 is a possible D gene (5 bases). Per germline, CDR1 SEHNR and CDR2 FQNEAQ (reference sequence). V was pared by 0 bases and J by 3 bases, with 8 bases between. The CDR3 is made up of 14 amino acids. The CDR3 is CASSLATGDTEAFF. In DNA, the CDR3 is TGTGCCAGCAGCTTAGCCACAGGAGACACTGAAGCTTTCTTT. The full variable domain, completed using reference TRBV7-9 and TRBJ1-1, is DTGVSQNPRHKITKRGQNVTFRCDPISEHNRLYWYRQTLGQGPEFLTYFQNEAQLEKSRLLSDRFSAERPKGSFSTLEIQRTEQGDSAMYLCASSLATGDTEAFFGQGTRLTVV.

This clonotype turned up a few times. The chain combines TRBV7-9 with TRBJ2-5; TRBD2 agrees at 9 bases. The ends lost 8 bases at V and 4 bases at J; junction bases unmatched: 8. This CDR3 region has 14 residues. Germline loops: CDR1 SEHNR, CDR2 FQNEAQ (reference sequence). CDR3 bases: TGTGCCAGCCGGGCAGCGGGGGGCCGAGAGACCCAGTACTTC. Translated, it gives CASRAAGGRETQYF.

The chain combines TRBV4-3 with TRBJ1-2; D is undetermined. The V end lost 1 base, the J end lost 8 bases, and 14 bases lay between the germline ends. This CDR3 contains 14 residues. The germline V gene has CDR1 LGHNA and CDR2 YSLEER. The CDR3: CASSQVGTFTGYTF. The DNA for the CDR3 is TGCGCCAGCAGCCAAGTTGGAACGTTTACAGGCTACACCTTC.

The rearrangement joins TRBV11-2 to TRBJ2-7; 9 bases map to TRBD1. The CDR3 has 16 amino acids. With V trimmed by 4 bases and J by 4 bases, 11 bases remained unmatched. From germline, CDR1 is SGHAT and CDR2 FQNNGV. CDR3 in amino acids: CASSSTPGQGTYEQYF. The CDR3 DNA reads TGTGCCAGCAGCTCGACCCCGGGACAGGGTACGTACGAGCAGTACTTC.